Presented here are 26 T cell receptor beta chains from one specimen sequenced in a study of shared clonotypes between healthy human individuals. Sequencing was performed with immunoSEQ multiplex PCR; in TCRdb, only in-frame clones are kept and a portion is missing. The sample records about 490,000 clones, 65% to 85% being singletons. The sequenced sample was PBMCs. The source of these receptors is a middle-aged woman in good health. Some clones in this sample may be carry-over from other donors' samples.

This clone occurred once. Distinct nucleotide sequences in the sample also encode this CDR3. The rearrangement joins TRBV28 to TRBJ2-7, with 10 bases identical to TRBD2. This CDR3 is 15 amino acids long. The V and J ends lost 6 bases and 1 base, in that order; junction bases with no gene match: 6. The germline CDR1 and CDR2 sequences are MDHEN and SYDVKM. The CDR3, as DNA: TGTGCCAGCAGCCGTCCGGGACTAGCGTCCTACGAGCAGTACTTC. Translating it yields CASSRPGLASYEQYF.

The J gene is TRBJ2-2, the V gene TRBV11-2; D ambiguous. Germline lookup yields CDR1 SGHAT and CDR2 FQNNGV. Trimming took 1 base from V and 4 from J, leaving 10 bases between them. The CDR3 runs 15 residues. CDR3 residues: CASSLGLAVTGELFF. The DNA of the CDR3 is TGTGCCAGCAGCTTAGGTTTGGCGGTCACCGGGGAGCTGTTTTTT.

This clone has just one count. Since a far larger clone is one base different, this is likely a read error. CDR3 in amino acids: CANSERAAEAFF. The CDR3 coding sequence is TGTGCCAACAGTGAAAGAGCGGCTGAAGCTTTCTTT. This rearrangement joins TRBV2 to TRBJ1-1; the D is unclear. Germline V gene data show CDR1 as SNHLY and CDR2 as FYNNEI. The CDR3 extends over 12 amino acids.

As concerns this clone: It differs at one base from a far larger clone, so likely a read error. The sample has other DNA sequences that encode this CDR3 too. The chain couples TRBV19 to TRBJ2-3; 8 bases fit TRBD2. This CDR3 comprises 14 residues. Germline assignment: CDR1 LNHDA and CDR2 SQIVND (reference sequence). The chain's CDR3 is CASRGGLGTDTQYF. The CDR3 DNA is TGCGCCAGTAGAGGGGGACTAGGAACAGATACGCAGTATTTT. Full variable domain (remainder filled in from reference TRBV19 and TRBJ2-3): DGGITQSPKYLFRKEGQNVTLSCEQNLNHDAMYWYRQDPGQGLRLIYYSQIVNDFQKGDIAEGYSVSREKKESFPLTVTSAQKNPTAFYLCASRGGLGTDTQYFGPGTRLTVL.

V is TRBV10-3 and J is TRBJ2-2; 8 bases agree with TRBD2. This CDR3 has 15 residues. Per the germline V gene, CDR1 is ENHRY and CDR2 is SYGVKD. Trimming at V came to 4 bases and at J to 6 bases, leaving 7 bases not matched to a gene. The CDR3 reads CAISGGETSAGELFF. CDR3 DNA: TGTGCCATCAGTGGAGGGGAGACTAGCGCCGGGGAGCTGTTTTTT.

V is TRBV27 and J is TRBJ2-7, with TRBD1 as a possible D gene (6 bases). The CDR3 runs to 14 residues. The germline gives CDR1 MNHEY, CDR2 SMNVEV (reference sequence). Between the trimmed V and J ends, which lost 2 bases and 5 bases, there was a span of 13 bases. CDR3 in DNA: TGTGCCAGCAGTTTAAGCAGGGGTGAGGACGAGCAGTACTTC. Its translation is CASSLSRGEDEQYF.

As to this clone: Being one base from a much bigger clone, this may be a read error. Other nucleotide sequences in the sample specify the same CDR3. The chain joins TRBV28 to TRBJ1-1; D ambiguous. CDR1 is MDHEN, CDR2 SYDVKM, per germline. Trimming took 7 bases from V and 3 from J, leaving 18 bases between them. The CDR3 consists of 15 residues. CDR3 in DNA: TGTGCCAGCAATCCGGGCTACTTGTGGGACACTGAAGCTTTCTTT. Translating gives CASNPGYLWDTEAFF.

The genes are TRBV7-9 and TRBJ2-7; D might be TRBD2 (5 bases). Germline CDR1 SEHNR, CDR2 FQNEAQ (reference sequence). Trimming stripped 5 bases from V and 6 bases from J, with 20 bases between. The CDR3 runs to 15 residues. As DNA, the CDR3 is TGTGCCAGCAGCGCGATGTTCACCCTAGCAGGCGAGCAGTACTTC. This gives the protein CASSAMFTLAGEQYF.

V and J are TRBV4-2 and TRBJ1-5; TRBD1 is a possible D gene (5 bases). The V gene's germline CDR1 is LGHNA and CDR2 YNFKEQ. CDR3 length: 17 amino acids. The V gene lost 0 bases and the J gene lost 3 bases, with 15 bases spanning the gap. This CDR3 is CASSQDLFRVNNQPQHF. CDR3 nucleotide sequence: TGTGCCAGCAGCCAAGATCTGTTCAGGGTGAACAATCAGCCCCAGCATTTT.

The chain links TRBV14 to TRBJ2-5; D ambiguous. CDR1 is SGHDN and CDR2 is FVKESK in the germline V gene. Trimming shortened V by 1 base and J by 3 bases, and 27 bases separated the two germline ends. The CDR3 contains 20 residues. The DNA for the CDR3 is TGTGCCAGCAGCCAAGGATACCGAACCGTCGCCGGGCCCGGAAAAGAGACCCAGTACTTC. This translates into CASSQGYRTVAGPGKETQYF.

The rearrangement joins TRBV19 to TRBJ1-3; D is unresolved. The germline V gene encodes CDR1 LNHDA and CDR2 SQIVND (reference sequence). The CDR3 extends over 17 amino acids. V was shortened by 7 bases and J by 0 bases, with 19 bases between the two germline ends. DNA for the CDR3: TGTGCCAGTACCCCAATTAGGGAGGCGATCTCTGGAAACACCATATATTTT. It yields the protein CASTPIREAISGNTIYF.

A note on this clone: A read error is the likely source, as a far larger clone sits one nucleotide away. The same CDR3 arises from other DNA sequences in this sample as well. The J gene is TRBJ2-2, the V gene TRBV4-1, with 9 bases aligning to TRBD1. Germline V gene sequence: CDR1 MGHRA, CDR2 YSYEKL. The CDR3 has 14 residues. The CDR3 DNA reads TGCGCCAGCTTAGGACAGGGGAACACAGGGGAGCTGTTTTTT. It encodes CASLGQGNTGELFF.

This clone turned up a few times. The rearrangement links TRBV29-1 to TRBJ2-4; 12 bases map to TRBD2. The ends lost 0 bases at V and 12 bases at J; junction bases unmatched: 12. This CDR3 has 16 amino acids. Germline loops: CDR1 SQVTM, CDR2 ANQGSEA. The CDR3 DNA reads as TGCAGCGTTGAAGATTGGGCTAGCGGGAGGGCGGGTCCTCAGTACTTC. This encodes CSVEDWASGRAGPQYF.

For this clone: With only one base between it and a far larger clone, this is likely a read error. The gene calls are TRBV4-1 and TRBJ1-2; D is undetermined. Germline assignment: CDR1 MGHRA and CDR2 YSYEKL. CDR3 size: 15 residues. Trimming took 3 bases from V and 0 from J, leaving 11 bases between them. CDR3 sequence: CASSQAADANYGYTF. DNA for the CDR3: TGCGCCAGCAGCCAGGCCGCCGATGCTAACTATGGCTACACCTTC.

With regard to this clone: A read error is the likely source, as a far larger clone sits one nucleotide away. The chain links TRBV2 to TRBJ1-4, with a tentative D call TRBD1 (5 bases). This CDR3 contains 11 residues. The germline CDR1 and CDR2 sequences are SNHLY and FYNNEI. The CDR3 nucleotides read TGTACCAGTCAGGGTTATGAAAAACTGTTTTTT. Translated, it gives CTSQGYEKLFF.

Concerning this clone itself: An end of the junction differs from the germline gene, which may be a read error. The chain joins TRBV4-1 to TRBJ2-7; D perhaps matches TRBD2 (6 bases). Germline CDR1 reads MGHRA; CDR2 reads YSYEKL. The CDR3 contains 15 residues. The CDR3 nucleotides are TGCGCCATCAGCCAAGGTCACGGGAGCTCCTACGAGCAGTACTTT. Translating gives CAISQGHGSSYEQYF.

As to this clone: A far larger clone differs by one base, so this is likely a read error. The V and J genes are TRBV5-1 and TRBJ1-2, with 11 positions matching TRBD1. The V segment lost 6 bases and the J segment 8 bases; nucleotides outside the gene matches: 12. The germline CDR1 and CDR2 sequences are SGHRS and YFSETQ. The CDR3 runs to 15 residues. The CDR3 region is CASNRTDRGLVGYTF. CDR3 nucleotide sequence: TGCGCCAGCAACAGGACGGACAGGGGGCTAGTGGGCTACACCTTC.

With regard to this clone: A far larger clone is off by one base, so a read error is likely. The chain couples TRBV30 to TRBJ1-2; TRBD1 is a possible D gene (5 bases). This CDR3 region has 12 residues. Germline V gene sequence: CDR1 GTSNPN, CDR2 SVGIG (reference sequence). The CDR3 DNA sequence: TGTACGTACCGGGACGGTAACTATGGCTACACCTTC. This sequence encodes CTYRDGNYGYTF.

On this clone itself: A read error is the likely source, as a far larger clone sits one nucleotide away. Other nucleotide sequences from this sample produce the same CDR3. The rearrangement joins TRBV7-2 to TRBJ1-1; no firm D call. The CDR3 is 15 amino acids. Per germline, CDR1 SGHTA and CDR2 FQGNSA. DNA for the CDR3: TGTGCCAGCAGCTTAAGTAGTCACTTAAGCACTGAAGCTTTCTTC. Translated: CASSLSSHLSTEAFF. Together with reference TRBV7-2 and TRBJ1-1, the CDR3 gives the full variable domain: GAGVSQSPSNKVTEKGKDVELRCDPISGHTALYWYRQSLGQGLEFLIYFQGNSAPDKSGLPSDRFSAERTGGSVSTLTIQRTQQEDSAVYLCASSLSSHLSTEAFFGQGTRLTVV.

This chain connects TRBV19 to TRBJ1-1; D gene ambiguous. Trimming left V 5 bases short and J 0 bases short, with 7 bases between. Germline CDR1 and CDR2: LNHDA and SQIVND (reference sequence). The CDR3 consists of 13 residues. The CDR3 region has the DNA TGTGCCAGTAGTCCTCGATTGAACACTGAAGCTTTCTTT. Its translation is CASSPRLNTEAFF.

This chain joins TRBV29-1 and TRBJ2-3, with 11 bases matching TRBD2. The CDR3 has 16 residues. The V segment lost 2 bases and the J segment 5 bases; nucleotides outside the gene matches: 9. Per the germline V gene, CDR1 is SQVTM and CDR2 is ANQGSEA. The CDR3 is CSVERGLAGGVDTQYF. DNA for the CDR3: TGCAGCGTTGAAAGGGGGCTAGCGGGAGGAGTAGATACGCAGTATTTT.

J is TRBJ2-7 and V is TRBV5-1; 7 positions agree with TRBD1. The V gene's germline CDR1 is SGHRS and CDR2 YFSETQ. V was pared by 2 bases and J by 7 bases, with 9 bases of the junction left unmatched. The CDR3 runs to 14 residues. As DNA, the CDR3 is TGCGCCAGCAGCTTTACGCTACAGGGGAGAGAGCAGTACTTC. Encoded protein: CASSFTLQGREQYF.

Turning to this clone: A far more abundant clone sits one base away, making this likely a read error. The chain employs TRBV5-6 and TRBJ2-2, with D possibly TRBD1 on 5 matching bases. Deletions cut 4 bases from V and 3 bases from J, with 16 bases between. The length of the CDR3 is 16 residues. Germline V lookup: CDR1 SGHDT, CDR2 YYEEEE. In nucleotides, the CDR3 is TGTGCCAGCAGCCTACAGGCATCTTCGGACACCGGGGAGCTGTTTTTT. Translation: CASSLQASSDTGELFF. The variable domain in full, with the rest retrieved from reference TRBV5-6 and TRBJ2-2, is DAGVTQSPTHLIKTRGQQVTLRCSPKSGHDTVSWYQQALGQGPQFIFQYYEEEERQRGNFPDRFSGHQFPNYSSELNVNALLLGDSALYLCASSLQASSDTGELFFGEGSRLTVL.

This clone was seen more than once but under ten times. V usage is TRBV9 and J usage is TRBJ1-4, with D unclear. In germline, CDR1 is SGDLS, CDR2 YYNGEE. The germline V and J ends were trimmed by 0 bases and 5 bases, with 8 bases remaining between them. The CDR3 contains 14 residues. The CDR3 protein is CASSVGLANEKLFF. For the CDR3, the DNA is TGTGCCAGCAGCGTAGGCCTGGCGAATGAAAAACTGTTTTTT.

This clone was observed a few times. The chain joins TRBV7-2 to TRBJ2-7, with D unresolved. From germline, CDR1 is SGHTA and CDR2 FQGNSA. The V gene lost 6 bases and the J gene lost 3 bases, with 9 bases spanning the gap. CDR3 length: 12 amino acids. The CDR3 loop reads CASRGRIYEQYF. Here the CDR3 DNA reads TGTGCCAGCAGAGGACGAATCTACGAGCAGTACTTC.

This clone appeared many times. The CDR3 nucleotides are TGCGCCAGCAGCCAATTGGGACCGGGACAAAGCACAGATACGCAGTATTTT. Translating gives CASSQLGPGQSTDTQYF. The chain carries TRBV4-3 and TRBJ2-3; weak D call: TRBD1 (6 bases). This CDR3 has 17 amino acids. The ends were cut back, 2 bases at V and 0 bases at J, with 15 bases in the middle. Germline V gene lookup returns CDR1 LGHNA and CDR2 YSLEER.